This T cell receptor (beta chain) is drawn from a study of early T cells in non-severe SARS-CoV-2 infection. About the study: The sequenced material was bulk RNA from unsorted whole blood, and its chains were unpaired.

Attachment of unique molecular identifiers to individual cDNA molecules was performed. TCRdb reprocessed the 5' RACE reads with MiXCR, giving one entry per CDR3 protein. The sample has 71,000 or so distinct CDR3 sequences, roughly 13% seen once. The study, taken as a whole, reports: The study's VDJdb matching favored anti-spike CD8 responses and missed private and CD4 specificities.

Note on this clonotype: The antigen remains undetermined.

The sample consisted of whole blood. The sequence was obtained from an adult who was a healthcare worker with PCR-confirmed SARS-CoV-2 infection or an uninfected control (not recorded which).

The CDR3 protein is CASSYASSQATEAFF. CDR3 sequence (DNA): TGTGCCAGCAGTTACGCCTCCTCGCAGGCGACTGAAGCTTTCTTT. V usage is TRBV6-5 and J usage is TRBJ1-1; D ambiguous. The CDR3 sequence is 15 residues long. Trimming cost V 2 bases and J 5 bases, with 15 bases left between them. The germline V gene has CDR1 MNHEY and CDR2 SVGAGI.